Each of the 17 T cell receptor beta chains below was sequenced from the same sample in a study of blood T cell repertoires in COVID-19. Method: immunoSEQ multiplex PCR; TCRdb's copy keeps in-frame clones and lacks some. Here the sample spans some 140,000 clones, around 79% being singletons. The specimen sequenced was peripheral blood. The receptors come from a man in his sixties with acute or convalescent COVID-19.

The chain joins TRBV19 to TRBJ1-5; 9 nucleotides match TRBD1. The CDR3 totals 16 residues. Germline V gives CDR1 LNHDA, CDR2 SQIVND (reference sequence). Trimming took 6 bases from V and 7 from J; bases not matched to a gene: 13. The CDR3 spells CASSLSGQGIRQPQHF. Written as DNA, the CDR3 is TGTGCCAGTAGCCTATCCGGACAGGGGATTCGCCAGCCCCAGCATTTT.

V is TRBV10-3 and J is TRBJ1-1, with D maybe TRBD1 (5 bases). The CDR3 runs to 13 residues. The V gene's germline CDR1 is ENHRY and CDR2 SYGVKD. Trimming left V 5 bases short and J 3 bases short, with 10 bases between. CDR3 nucleotides: TGTGCCATCAGTCGCAGGGTGGACACTGAAGCTTTCTTT. Translation gives CAISRRVDTEAFF.

This clone occurred a few times. The V and J genes are TRBV7-9 and TRBJ1-5, with TRBD1 matching 9 bases. CDR1 SEHNR and CDR2 FQNEAQ come from the germline V gene (reference sequence). The CDR3 is 19 amino acids. V shed 6 bases and J 0 bases; nucleotides not matched to a gene: 15. CDR3 loop: CASRITGGDRAYSNQPQHF. CDR3 DNA: TGTGCCAGCAGAATTACGGGGGGGGACAGGGCCTATAGCAATCAGCCCCAGCATTTT.

V and J are TRBV24-1 and TRBJ2-7; TRBD1 matches at 9 bases. This CDR3 has 15 amino acids. V gave up 4 bases and J gave up 4 bases; unmatched junction bases: 7. The germline gives CDR1 KGHDR, CDR2 SFDVKD. The CDR3 reads CATSDDRQGVYEQYF. The CDR3 DNA follows: TGTGCCACCAGTGACGACCGACAGGGGGTTTACGAGCAGTACTTC.

The chain combines TRBV15 with TRBJ1-3, with D perhaps matching TRBD1 (6 bases). The V end lost 4 bases, the J end lost 4 bases, and 14 bases lay between the germline ends. Germline loops: CDR1 LNHNV, CDR2 YYDKDF (reference sequence). This CDR3 spans 15 amino acids. The CDR3 spells CATSTNRVSGNTIYF. CDR3 DNA: TGTGCCACCAGCACAAACAGGGTTTCCGGAAACACCATATATTTT.

This clone was recorded only once. The chain carries TRBV3-1 (or the pseudogene TRBV3-2) and TRBJ2-5, with 7 bases identical to TRBD2. The length of the CDR3 is 15 residues. Germline values: CDR1 LGHDT, CDR2 YNNKEL (reference sequence). After removal of 4 bases from V and 4 bases from J, the junction contained 9 bases not matched to a gene. The CDR3 loop reads CASSPHTVAGETQYF. CDR3 bases: TGTGCCAGCAGCCCGCATACCGTAGCGGGAGAGACCCAGTACTTC.

The genes are TRBV6-2 or TRBV6-3 and TRBJ1-4; unclear D gene. Germline V gene lookup returns CDR1 MNHEY and CDR2 SVGEGT. This CDR3 region has 16 residues. Trimming left V 2 bases short and J 7 bases short, with 17 bases between. CDR3 nucleotide sequence: TGTGCCAGCAGTTACACGAGCGGAAGACCTCCTGAAAAACTGTTTTTT. It translates to CASSYTSGRPPEKLFF.

This clone is a singleton in its sample. This rearrangement joins TRBV5-1 to TRBJ1-1, with D maybe TRBD1 (5 bases). Trimming cost V 4 bases and J 1 base, with 8 bases left between them. Germline values: CDR1 SGHRS, CDR2 YFSETQ. This CDR3 comprises 13 residues. The CDR3 DNA reads TGCGCCAGCAGCCCCCAGGGGAACACTGAAGCTTTCTTT. It yields the protein CASSPQGNTEAFF.

The chain carries TRBV5-1 and TRBJ2-7; D not resolved. From germline, CDR1 is SGHRS and CDR2 YFSETQ. This CDR3 has 15 amino acids. Trimming took 1 base from V and 2 from J, leaving 13 bases between them. CDR3: CASSLFPSGTYEQYF. For the CDR3, the DNA is TGCGCCAGCAGCTTGTTCCCAAGTGGCACCTACGAGCAGTACTTC.

The J gene is TRBJ1-5, the V gene TRBV19; possibly TRBD1 for D (6 bases). V shed 1 base and J shed 1 base, with 8 bases lying between them. Germline V gene data show CDR1 as LNHDA and CDR2 as SQIVND (reference sequence). The CDR3 extends over 15 amino acids. This CDR3 reads CASSIVGQSNQPQHF. The CDR3 bases are TGTGCCAGTAGTATAGTCGGACAGAGCAATCAGCCCCAGCATTTT.

This clone was seen a handful of times. In DNA form, the CDR3 reads TGCGCCAGCAGCCCGGGGACAGGGGGCCTCTACGAGCAGTACTTC. The encoded protein is CASSPGTGGLYEQYF. The gene calls are TRBV5-1 and TRBJ2-7, with 12 bases matching TRBD1. Germline V gene lookup returns CDR1 SGHRS and CDR2 YFSETQ. The trim removed 4 bases at V and 3 bases at J, leaving 5 bases unmatched. The CDR3 has 15 amino acids.

The chain has TRBV28 and TRBJ1-5, with D possibly being TRBD1 (5 bases). Germline CDR1 and CDR2: MDHEN and SYDVKM. The CDR3 covers 17 residues. The V and J ends lost 4 bases and 4 bases respectively, with 20 bases between them. For the CDR3, the DNA is TGTGCCAGCAGTTCACCCCGCGACAGAAAAGATAATCAGCCCCAGCATTTT. Protein sequence: CASSSPRDRKDNQPQHF.

The chain recombines TRBV19 with TRBJ2-1; 9 positions agree with TRBD1. The CDR3 is made up of 14 amino acids. Trimming took 5 bases from V and 6 from J; bases not matched to a gene: 5. Germline V gives CDR1 LNHDA, CDR2 SQIVND (reference sequence). The CDR3 is CASSPGTGRNEQFF. The CDR3 region has the DNA TGTGCCAGTAGTCCCGGGACAGGGCGCAATGAGCAGTTCTTC.

J is TRBJ1-6 and V is TRBV18, with 8 nucleotides matching TRBD1. CDR1 is KGHSH, CDR2 LQKENI, per germline. The V gene end was trimmed by 2 bases and the J gene end by 10 bases; junction bases not matched to a gene: 7. The CDR3 extends over 15 amino acids. CDR3 bases: TGTGCCAGCTCACCATGGCAGGGGGCAGGGTCACCCCTCCACTTT. This translates into CASSPWQGAGSPLHF.

The chain links TRBV7-9 to TRBJ2-5, with 10 bases identical to TRBD1. The CDR3 runs to 17 residues. With V trimmed by 0 bases and J by 2 bases, 6 bases remained unmatched. CDR1 is SEHNR, CDR2 FQNEAQ, per germline (reference sequence). Here the CDR3 reads CASSLADRGKSQETQYF. Here the CDR3 DNA reads TGTGCCAGCAGCTTAGCGGACAGGGGGAAGTCACAAGAGACCCAGTACTTC.

This chain uses TRBV18 with TRBJ2-1, with 8 positions matching TRBD2. The CDR3 extends over 14 amino acids. In germline, CDR1 is KGHSH, CDR2 LQKENI. V lost 3 bases and J lost 8; bases outside the gene matches: 6. CDR3 DNA sequence: TGTGCCAGCTCACCCACAACTAGCGGCGATGAGCAGTTCTTC. It specifies CASSPTTSGDEQFF.

This clone was seen only a few times. The rearrangement links TRBV7-6 to TRBJ1-1, with 7 bases aligning to TRBD1. The V and J ends lost 5 bases and 4 bases, in that order; junction bases with no gene match: 7. Germline V gene lookup returns CDR1 SGHVS and CDR2 FNYEAQ. The CDR3 covers 14 residues. The chain's CDR3 is CASSRQGGGTEAFF. CDR3 DNA sequence: TGTGCCAGCAGCCGGCAGGGGGGAGGCACTGAAGCTTTCTTT.